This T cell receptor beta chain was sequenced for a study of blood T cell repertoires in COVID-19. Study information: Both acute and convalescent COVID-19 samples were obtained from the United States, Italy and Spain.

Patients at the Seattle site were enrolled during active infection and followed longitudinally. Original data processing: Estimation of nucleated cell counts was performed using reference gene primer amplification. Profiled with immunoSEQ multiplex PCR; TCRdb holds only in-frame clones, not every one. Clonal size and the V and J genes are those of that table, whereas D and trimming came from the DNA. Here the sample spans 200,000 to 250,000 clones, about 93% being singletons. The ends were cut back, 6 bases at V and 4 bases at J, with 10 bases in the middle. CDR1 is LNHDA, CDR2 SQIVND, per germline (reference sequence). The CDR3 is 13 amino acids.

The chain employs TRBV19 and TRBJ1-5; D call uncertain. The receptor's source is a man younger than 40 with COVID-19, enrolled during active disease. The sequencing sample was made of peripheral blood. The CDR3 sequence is CASRWRENQPQHF. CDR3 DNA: TGTGCCAGTAGGTGGAGGGAAAATCAGCCCCAGCATTTT.